This record looks at one T cell receptor (beta chain) sequence and its context. Its antigen is not yet known. Base qualities are not recorded, but no much larger clone differs from it by a single base. Only healthy Caucasian donors were included. Three pairs of female monozygotic twins, all aged roughly 18 to 29 years, were included in the twin cohort. Positive isolation kits from Invitrogen were used to isolate CD4+ and CD8+ T cell populations. The sample belongs to a study of identical twins (TCRdb year 2016). As for the study more broadly: To test whether fetal clonotypes persist, the study used deep sequencing on TCR alpha and beta repertoires from monozygotic twins, unrelated adults of various ages, and cord blood. To rule out contamination, replicate twin experiments were performed at different times with different library preparation protocols. The research as a whole found: The excess sharing between twins in beta out-of-frame sequences was weaker because fewer shared sequences reduced the signal-to-noise ratio. In monozygotic twins, recombination models systematically underestimated out-of-frame TCR alpha sharing, but the models matched the sharing seen between unrelated individuals. Conclusions relied on cross-sectional statistical analysis, since the same donors could not be followed over many years. Compared with coincidental sharing between unrelated individuals, an excess of low generation-probability sequences was observed among out-of-frame TCR alpha sequences shared between twins. Invariant T cells such as MAIT and iNKT could partly confound zero-insertion analyses, although diverse VJ usage argued against such confounding for most clonotypes. Fewer insertions were carried by abundant cord blood beta clonotypes, a similar but weaker trend appeared in young adult naive repertoires, and no such trend appeared in memory repertoires.

The library was generated by 5' RACE. The reads were generated on an Illumina HiSeq 2000. A universal primer binding site was introduced by template switching, and a unique molecular identifier was present in the final cDNA, enabling accurate counting of TCR cDNA molecules. First-strand cDNA for TCR alpha and beta chains was synthesized from specific primers in the conserved constant-segment region. To control for contamination, each cDNA library was double barcoded with a SMART-Mk sample barcode plus Illumina barcodes. TruSeq adapter sequences, together with Illumina sample barcodes, were added in two successive PCR steps. TCR alpha and beta cDNA libraries were sequenced on the Illumina HiSeq platform with custom primers. Processing in the source paper ran as follows. MiGEC processed the raw reads to extract unique molecular identifiers, while MiXCR was used to determine the CDR3 positions. For each individual, recombination models were inferred using an EM algorithm with the repgenHMM and IGoR tools. Shared clonotypes were analyzed with the tcR package in R, and sharing was normalized by the product of cloneset sizes. Out-of-frame nonproductive sequences were analyzed to study raw recombination free of thymic and clonal selection effects. TCRdb itself trimmed the public reads at Q25 with fastp, ran MiXCR and retained productive beta chains. Every entry covers one CDR3 protein and lists the most common genes and DNA from its rows. The V and J calls were determined by TCRdb, not by the authors. The sample table holds about 530,000 distinct CDR3 sequences, of which approximately 14% were seen once. The ten largest clones capture 0.44% of the sample.

The CDR3 holds 13 amino acids from the cysteine to the phenylalanine. Just the 39-base CDR3 DNA is kept, in frame starting at base 1. V and J are truncated by 4 bases and 0 bases respectively, leaving an intervening sequence of 9 bases. Based on the germline V gene (reference sequence), the CDR1 and CDR2 sequences are DFQATT and SNEGSKA. The same specimen was also included in a second study, on yellow fever vaccine responses in identical twins. Per the second study: According to the authors, in identical twins the way T cells responded to vaccination appeared partly convergent and partly personalized. In identical twins, the study followed T cell clones that responded to the vaccine with precision.

The sequence was obtained from a woman aged 18-29 years in good health. The chain links TRBV20-1 with TRBJ1-1; the D gene remains uncertain. The sequencing input was CD4+ T cells sorted from blood. The DNA sequence follows: TGCAGTGCTATATCTGAAATGAACACTGAAGCTTTCTTT. Its amino acids are CSAISEMNTEAFF.